A single sample is the source of the 16 T cell receptor beta chains below, sequenced in a study of low-dose radiotherapy and immunotherapy resistance in tumors. Stated time point: before trial treatment. TRAV- and TRBV-specific primers, spanning alpha and beta chains, primed first-strand cDNA. TCR amplification ran roughly 20 PCR cycles using constant-region and V-primer adapter primers. TCRdb independently ran MiXCR on the reads; one entry per CDR3 protein. The sample lists roughly 54,000 distinct CDR3 sequences, under 30% occurring once. Sequenced here: PBMCs, sampled before treatment. The source is a male donor with prostate cancer.

This clonotype was observed a few times. The chain couples TRBV7-2 to TRBJ2-4; D might be TRBD1 or TRBD2, each matching 6 bases. Germline V gene lookup returns CDR1 SGHTA and CDR2 FQGNSA. The V gene lost 3 bases and the J gene lost 8 bases, with 8 bases spanning the gap. This CDR3 comprises 12 residues. CDR3 nucleotides: TGTGCCAGCAGCTTGGGGGGCGACATTCAGTACTTC. As protein: CASSLGGDIQYF.

This clonotype has ten or more counts. The chain has TRBV12-2 and TRBJ2-3; the D call in the table, TRBD2, was not verified against the DNA. TRBV12-2 is classified as a pseudogene. The CDR3 has 16 amino acids. CDR3 region: CASREGLATSTDTQYF. CDR3 nucleotides: TGTGCAAGTCGAGAGGGACTAGCGACCAGCACAGATACGCAGTATTTT.

V gene TRBV10-3 combines with J gene TRBJ2-1, with 10 nucleotides matching TRBD2. Germline CDR1 reads ENHRY; CDR2 reads SYGVKD. The CDR3 is made up of 15 amino acids. V lost 8 bases and J lost 4; bases outside the gene matches: 8. CDR3 sequence: CAIAPSGGEYNEQFF. The DNA of the CDR3 is TGTGCCATCGCCCCTAGCGGGGGAGAATACAATGAGCAGTTCTTC.

This clonotype was detected a few times. The J gene is TRBJ1-1, the V gene TRBV5-1; D is unresolved. Trimming stripped 4 bases from V and 1 base from J, with 26 bases between. Germline V gives CDR1 SGHRS, CDR2 YFSETQ. This CDR3 region has 19 residues. The CDR3, as DNA: TGCGCCAGCAGCCCAAGTCGGACGGACCCGACTCTACCGAACACTGAAGCTTTCTTT. It codes for CASSPSRTDPTLPNTEAFF. Together with reference TRBV5-1 and TRBJ1-1, the CDR3 gives the full variable domain: KAGVTQTPRYLIKTRGQQVTLSCSPISGHRSVSWYQQTPGQGLQFLFEYFSETQRNKGNFPGRFSGRQFSNSRSEMNVSTLELGDSALYLCASSPSRTDPTLPNTEAFFGQGTRLTVV.

The sample holds many counts of this clonotype. The V gene is TRBV7-9, the J gene TRBJ2-3; TRBD2 matches at 8 bases. With V trimmed by 8 bases and J by 4 bases, 8 bases remained unmatched. The germline CDR1 and CDR2 sequences are SEHNR and FQNEAQ (reference sequence). This CDR3 region has 14 residues. The CDR3 sequence is CASYSGTGPDTQYF. DNA for the CDR3: TGTGCCAGCTATAGCGGGACCGGGCCAGATACGCAGTATTTT.

This clonotype was seen at least ten times. CDR3 coding DNA: TGTGCCAGCAGCTTCGGGGGTCCCGAGGGGCAGTTCTTC. It encodes CASSFGGPEGQFF. This chain joins TRBV7-3 and TRBJ2-1, with D possibly matching TRBD2 (6 bases). CDR3 length equals 13 residues. In germline, CDR1 is SGHTA, CDR2 FQGTGA. The V gene lost 3 bases and the J gene lost 12 bases, with 15 bases spanning the gap.

This clonotype was recorded many times. The chain combines TRBV7-2 with TRBJ2-3; no clear D gene. The germline V and J ends were trimmed by 0 bases and 2 bases, with 9 bases remaining between them. The germline V gene has CDR1 SGHTA and CDR2 FQGNSA. This CDR3 has 15 amino acids. The CDR3 protein is CASSLAGSHTDTQYF. In nucleotides, the CDR3 is TGTGCCAGCAGCTTAGCGGGGTCCCACACAGATACGCAGTATTTT.

This clonotype was observed many times. This chain joins TRBV10-2 and TRBJ1-2; no clear D gene. Trimming shortened V by 6 bases and J by 5 bases, and 10 bases separated the two germline ends. Germline V CDR1 and CDR2: WSHSY, SAAADI. The CDR3 is 12 amino acids. CDR3 protein: CASRTDAYGYTF. The CDR3 DNA is TGCGCCAGCAGGACGGACGCTTATGGCTACACCTTC.

This clonotype was detected many times. This chain joins TRBV29-1 and TRBJ2-1, with 7 bases lining up with TRBD1. Germline CDR1 is SQVTM and CDR2 is ANQGSEA. CDR3 length equals 13 residues. The J segment lost 1 base and the V segment lost 6 bases, leaving 3 bases of the junction unmatched. Here the CDR3 DNA reads TGCAGCGTATCAGGGGGTTCCTACAATGAGCAGTTCTTC. Protein product: CSVSGGSYNEQFF.

This clonotype was observed at least ten times. The gene calls are TRBV3-1 and TRBJ1-1, with a weak D call TRBD1 (6 bases). V was pared by 4 bases and J by 3 bases, with 12 bases between. There are 14 residues in the CDR3. Germline V lookup: CDR1 LGHDT, CDR2 YNNKEL (reference sequence). The CDR3, as DNA: TGTGCCAGCAGCCTCGAAGGGGGTTACACTGAAGCTTTCTTT. It is translated as CASSLEGGYTEAFF.

This clonotype was seen many times. The chain has TRBV6-6 and TRBJ2-7; the match to TRBD1 covers 9 bases. CDR1 and CDR2 from the germline V gene are MNHNY and SVGAGI (reference sequence). The V segment lost 6 bases and the J segment 5 bases; nucleotides outside the gene matches: 8. CDR3 length: 14 residues. In nucleotides, the CDR3 is TGTGCCAGCAGACAGGGGGCGAGTCGCGACGAGCAGTACTTC. Translation gives CASRQGASRDEQYF.

This clonotype was seen many times. The genes are TRBV20-1 and TRBJ2-1, with 7 bases identical to TRBD2. This CDR3 has 14 residues. In germline, CDR1 is DFQATT, CDR2 SNEGSKA (reference sequence). CDR3 bases: TGCAGCCCGAGACGGGACTATAGTAACAATGAGCAGTTCTTC. Amino acids: CSPRRDYSNNEQFF.

This clonotype has ten or more counts. The J gene is TRBJ1-2, the V gene TRBV4-2; a possible D gene is TRBD1 (5 bases). Germline V CDR1 and CDR2: LGHNA, YNFKEQ. V was clipped by 3 bases and J by 3 bases, with 17 bases between them. The CDR3 has 16 residues. The CDR3 loop is CASSQPAVGEDYGYTF. CDR3 coding DNA: TGTGCCAGCAGCCAGCCCGCCGTAGGGGAAGACTATGGCTACACCTTC.

Note on this clonotype: It differs at one base from a far larger clone, so likely a read error. This chain uses TRBV6-1 with TRBJ2-7; D possibly corresponds to TRBD1 (5 bases). The CDR3 sequence is 13 residues long. CDR1 and CDR2 from the germline V gene are MNHNS and SASEGT. With 4 bases removed from V and 3 bases from J, the gap between germline ends came to 10 bases. The CDR3 DNA sequence: TGTGCCAGCAGTGGGGGCAAGCACTACGAGCAGTACTTC. It specifies CASSGGKHYEQYF.

Regarding this clonotype: One base away lies a much larger clone, so this may be a sequencing read error. The chain has TRBV5-1 and TRBJ2-1; TRBD1 matches at 7 bases. The V gene's germline CDR1 is SGHRS and CDR2 YFSETQ. The CDR3 consists of 15 residues. The DNA of the CDR3 is TGCGCCTGCAGCCCGCAGGGGGTCTCCTACAATGAGCAGTTCTTC. Translation gives CACSPQGVSYNEQFF.

V gene TRBV29-1 combines with J gene TRBJ1-6; no firm D call. V gave up 5 bases and J gave up 0 bases, with 8 bases separating them. The CDR3 is 14 residues long. Germline CDR1 SQVTM, CDR2 ANQGSEA. CDR3: CSVRESSYNSPLHF. The CDR3 DNA reads as TGCAGCGTTCGGGAAAGCTCCTATAATTCACCCCTCCACTTT.